The clone carrying this T cell receptor beta chain occurred once. Study processing details: Estimation of nucleated cell counts was performed using reference gene primer amplification. Only in-frame clones appear in the TCRdb table, and some are missing; sequencing was by immunoSEQ multiplex PCR. D and trimming were read from the DNA, whereas the V and J calls and clone size are those reported in that table. The sample contains 150,000 to 200,000 clones, roughly 85% of which appear only once. This specimen comes from a study of blood T cell repertoires in COVID-19. About the study: Donors in Cohort 3 counted as recovered after two negative PCRs, clearance, or symptom resolution.

The study recruited people aged roughly 18 to 95 years across 24 US areas. CDR1 is SGHRS, CDR2 YFSETQ, per germline. The V end was cut by 1 base, the J end by 3 bases, with 10 bases between. The CDR3 spans 14 residues. Sequencing was done on a sample of PBMCs or T cells enriched from blood (not recorded which). The sequence was collected from a woman aged 65 to 85 in a cohort exposed to, infected with or recovered from COVID-19 (not recorded which). The chain carries TRBV5-1 and TRBJ1-1, with D maybe TRBD1 (6 bases). DNA for the CDR3: TGCGCCAGCAGCTTGCGGTCAGGGGACACTGAAGCTTTCTTT. Translating it yields CASSLRSGDTEAFF.